The source of this T cell receptor beta chain is a study of cytomegalovirus exposure and HLA in healthy donors. General study points: Later, an analysis showed that TCR beta chains associated with HLA were more clonally expanded than others that were equally common.

With respect to this clone: Antigen unknown.

The study ran its PCR with 60 Vbeta and 13 Jbeta primers. Profiling relied on immunoSEQ multiplex PCR, and the TCRdb table lists in-frame clones only, not all of them. This table lists 30,000 to 35,000 clones. Germline V gene lookup returns CDR1 MDHEN and CDR2 SYDVKM. The CDR3 loop spans 17 amino acids. Trimming pared 1 base from V and 1 base from J, leaving 16 bases between. The sample taken for sequencing was PBMCs. The TCR sequence derives from a man aged 40-50 years in good health and CMV-seronegative. The J gene is TRBJ2-5, the V gene TRBV28, with a possible D match to TRBD1 (6 bases). CDR3 DNA sequence: TGTGCCAGCAGTTTATACCCCACACAGGGAGTCCAAGAGACCCAGTACTTC. Translation: CASSLYPTQGVQETQYF.